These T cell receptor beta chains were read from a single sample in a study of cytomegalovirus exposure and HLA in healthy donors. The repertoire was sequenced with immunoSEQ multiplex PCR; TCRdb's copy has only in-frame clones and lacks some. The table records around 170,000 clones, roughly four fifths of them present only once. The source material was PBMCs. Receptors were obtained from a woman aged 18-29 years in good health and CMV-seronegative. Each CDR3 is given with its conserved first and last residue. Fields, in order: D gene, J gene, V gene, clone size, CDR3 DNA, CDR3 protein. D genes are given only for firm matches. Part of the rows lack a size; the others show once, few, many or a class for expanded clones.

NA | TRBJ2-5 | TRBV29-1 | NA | TGCAGCGTTGATACCAGCGGCCCCCAAGAGACCCAGTACTTC | CSVDTSGPQETQYF
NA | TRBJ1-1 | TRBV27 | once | TGTGCCAGCAGTTTTGCGGATAACACTGAAGCTTTCTTT | CASSFADNTEAFF
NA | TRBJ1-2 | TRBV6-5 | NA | TGTGCCAGCAGTTACTCGAATGTTCCCGGACAGCATGGCTACACCTTC | CASSYSNVPGQHGYTF
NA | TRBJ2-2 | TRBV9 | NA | TGTGCCAGCAGCCCCAGGCTTGGCGGGGAGCTGTTTTTT | CASSPRLGGELFF
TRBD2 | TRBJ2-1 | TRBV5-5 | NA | TGTGCCAGCAGCTTGTTGCGGGAGGGCCCTAATGAGCAGTTCTTC | CASSLLREGPNEQFF
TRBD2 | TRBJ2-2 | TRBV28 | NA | TGTGCCAGCAGTTTCCTAGCGGGATGGTCCGAGGAGCTGTTTTTT | CASSFLAGWSEELFF
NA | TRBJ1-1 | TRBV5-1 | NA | TGCGCCAGCAGCTTTATTGGGGGCGGGAGGACTGAAGCTTTCTTT | CASSFIGGGRTEAFF
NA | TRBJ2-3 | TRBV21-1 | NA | TGTGCCAGGCTAGCGGGGGGGCTGCCGCGATTTTCTGGGAGCACAGATACGCAGTATTTT | CARLAGGLPRFSGSTDTQYF
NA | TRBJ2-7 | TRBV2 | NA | TGTGCCAGCAGTGGACCTTTCGACAGAAACTTCTACGAGCAGTACTTC | CASSGPFDRNFYEQYF
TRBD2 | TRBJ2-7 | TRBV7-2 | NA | TGTGCCAGCAGCTTAGCGGGGACTAGCGGGAGCTACGAGCAGTACTTC | CASSLAGTSGSYEQYF
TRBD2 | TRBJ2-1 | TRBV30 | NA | TGTGCCTGGAGTACATCAAGGACTAGCGGGAGAGGGTATGAGCAGTTCTTC | CAWSTSRTSGRGYEQFF
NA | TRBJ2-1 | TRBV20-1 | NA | TGCAGTGCTAGTTCAGGGAATGAGCAGTTCTTC | CSASSGNEQFF
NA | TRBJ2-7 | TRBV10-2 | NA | TGCGCCACTCTCAAGGAGATGGACTCTTACGAGCAGTACTTC | CATLKEMDSYEQYF
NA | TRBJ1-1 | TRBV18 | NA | TGTGCCAGCTCACCCAACATGAACACTGAAGCTTTCTTT | CASSPNMNTEAFF
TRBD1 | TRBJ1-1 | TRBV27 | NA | TGTGCCAGCAGTACCCGGAGACAGGGGGCGGTCACTGAAGCTTTCTTT | CASSTRRQGAVTEAFF
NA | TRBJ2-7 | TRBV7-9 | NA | TGTGCCAGCAGCGTAGACGCCCGCGGGGACGAGCAGTACTTC | CASSVDARGDEQYF
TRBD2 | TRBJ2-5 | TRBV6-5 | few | TGTGCCAGCCAACTAGCGGGAGCCGAGACCCAGTACTTC | CASQLAGAETQYF
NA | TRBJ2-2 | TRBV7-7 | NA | TGTGCCAGCAGCTCGATAGCCGGGGAGCTGTTTTTT | CASSSIAGELFF
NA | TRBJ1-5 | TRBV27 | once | TGTGCCAGCAGTCTATACACGGGGGGGGACCAGCCCCAGCATTTT | CASSLYTGGDQPQHF
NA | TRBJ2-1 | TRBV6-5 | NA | TGTGCCAGCAGTTACTCGAAATATAGCTCCTACAATGAGCAGTTCTTC | CASSYSKYSSYNEQFF
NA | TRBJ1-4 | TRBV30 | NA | TGTGCCTGGAGTGCGAAAAAGACAGGAAAGAATGAAAAACTGTTTTTT | CAWSAKKTGKNEKLFF
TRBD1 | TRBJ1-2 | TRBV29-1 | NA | TGCAGCGTTGTGGACAGGGAGACCTATGGCTACACCTTC | CSVVDRETYGYTF
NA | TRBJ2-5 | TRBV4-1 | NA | TGCGCCAGCAGCCAAGATGTTCGTTCGGGGGGCCTGCAGACCCAGTACTTC | CASSQDVRSGGLQTQYF
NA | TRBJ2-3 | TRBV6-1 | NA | TGTGCCAGCAGTGAAGCCTGGACTGGGACTAGCACAGATACGCAGTATTTT | CASSEAWTGTSTDTQYF
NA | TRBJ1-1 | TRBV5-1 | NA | TGCGCCAGCAGTCAGGGGAACACTGAAGCTTTCTTT | CASSQGNTEAFF
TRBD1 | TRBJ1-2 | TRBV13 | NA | TGTGCCAGCAGCTTAGCAGGGGCAAGGACAGGGTATGGCTACACCTTC | CASSLAGARTGYGYTF
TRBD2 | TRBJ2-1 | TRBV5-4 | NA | TGTGCCAGCAGCGGAACTAGCGGGAAATACAATGAGCAGTTCTTC | CASSGTSGKYNEQFF
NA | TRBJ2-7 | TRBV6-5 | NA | TGTGCCAGCAGTTACTCGACACAGGTGTTCGACGAGCAGTACTTC | CASSYSTQVFDEQYF
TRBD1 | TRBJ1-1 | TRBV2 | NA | TGTGCCAGCCGGGTCTACGGGACAGGGGTTACTGAAGCTTTCTTT | CASRVYGTGVTEAFF
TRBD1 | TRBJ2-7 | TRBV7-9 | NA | TGTGCCAGCAGCTTAACCATAGGGACAGGTCCCTACGAGCAGTACTTC | CASSLTIGTGPYEQYF
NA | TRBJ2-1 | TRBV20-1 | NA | TGCAGTGCCAGGAGGGGCAATGAGCAGTTCTTC | CSARRGNEQFF
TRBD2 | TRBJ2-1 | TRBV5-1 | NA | TGCGCCAGCAGCTTGGCCCCTAGCGGGAGCTATTACAATGAGCAGTTCTTC | CASSLAPSGSYYNEQFF
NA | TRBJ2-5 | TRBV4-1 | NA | TGCGCCAGCAGCCAAGTTTTGAGGAACCAACAAGAGACCCAGTACTTC | CASSQVLRNQQETQYF
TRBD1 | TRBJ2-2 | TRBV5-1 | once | TGCGCCAGCAGCCCCCGGACAGGGTCCGCCGGGGAGCTGTTTTTT | CASSPRTGSAGELFF
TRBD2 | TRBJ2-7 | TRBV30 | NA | TGTGCCTGGAGTAGAGGGACTAGCGGCTACGAGCAGTACTTC | CAWSRGTSGYEQYF
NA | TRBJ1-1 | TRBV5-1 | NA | TGCGCCAGCAGCTTGGCGGGGGTAGCTGAAGCTTTCTTT | CASSLAGVAEAFF
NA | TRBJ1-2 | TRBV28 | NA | TGTGCCAGCAAGGGGTCCTATGGCTACACCTTC | CASKGSYGYTF
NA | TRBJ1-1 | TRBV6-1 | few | TGTGCCAGCAGTGCGGGAGGGAACACTGAAGCTTTCTTT | CASSAGGNTEAFF
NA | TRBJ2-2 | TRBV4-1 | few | TGCGCCAGCAGCCAAGAGTCGGCGGACACCGGGGAGCTGTTTTTT | CASSQESADTGELFF
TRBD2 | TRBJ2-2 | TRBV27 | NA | TGTGCCAGCAGTTTATTGCGGGAGGAGAACACCGGGGAGCTGTTTTTT | CASSLLREENTGELFF
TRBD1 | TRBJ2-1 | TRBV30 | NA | TGTGCCTGGAGTTCTTGGGGACAGGCTAACTACAATGAGCAGTTCTTC | CAWSSWGQANYNEQFF
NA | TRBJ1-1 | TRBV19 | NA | TGTGCCAGTAGCCCCAACAGAGCCACTTTGAACACTGAAGCTTTCTTT | CASSPNRATLNTEAFF
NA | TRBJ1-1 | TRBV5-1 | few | TGCGCCAGCAGCTCCAATACAGGGAACACTGAAGCTTTCTTT | CASSSNTGNTEAFF
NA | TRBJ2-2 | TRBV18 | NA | TGTGCCAGCTCACCTAGTGGACAAATGTCGAACACCGGGGAGCTGTTTTTT | CASSPSGQMSNTGELFF
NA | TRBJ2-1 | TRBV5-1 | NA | TGCGCCAGCAGCAATAGCGTGAGCTCCTACAATGAGCAGTTCTTC | CASSNSVSSYNEQFF
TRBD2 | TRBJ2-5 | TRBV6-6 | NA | TGTGCCAGCAGTTCCTCCGGGACTAGCGCTAAAGAGACCCAGTACTTC | CASSSSGTSAKETQYF
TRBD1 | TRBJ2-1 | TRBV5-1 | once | TGCGCCAGCAGCCCGACAGGGATAGATGAGCAGTTCTTC | CASSPTGIDEQFF
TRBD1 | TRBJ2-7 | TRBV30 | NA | TGTGCCTGGAATCCGGGACAGGGCTACGAGCAGTACTTC | CAWNPGQGYEQYF
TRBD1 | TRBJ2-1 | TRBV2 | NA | TGTGCCAGCAGCGAACTCCGGGACAGTCTATCGTCTGAGCAGTTCTTC | CASSELRDSLSSEQFF
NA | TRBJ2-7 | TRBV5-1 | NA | TGCGCCAGCAGCTTTTCTAGAAGCTCCTACGAGCAGTACTTC | CASSFSRSSYEQYF
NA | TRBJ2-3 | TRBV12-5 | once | TGTGCTAGTGGTTCCCGGGTAGTTCGGTTGATAGATACGCAGTATTTT | CASGSRVVRLIDTQYF
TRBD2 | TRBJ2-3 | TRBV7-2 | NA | TGTGCCAGCAGTCCAAGCGGGATGAGCACAGATACGCAGTATTTT | CASSPSGMSTDTQYF
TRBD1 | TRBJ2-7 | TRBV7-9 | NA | TGTGCCAGCGGCGAACAGGGGACGCCCTACGAGCAGTACTTC | CASGEQGTPYEQYF
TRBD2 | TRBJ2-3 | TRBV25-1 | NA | TGTGCCAGCAGTGTAGCGGGAGTTGAAGATACGCAGTATTTT | CASSVAGVEDTQYF
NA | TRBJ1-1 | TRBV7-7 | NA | TGTGCCAGCAGCTTAGACAGGGACACTGAAGCTTTCTTT | CASSLDRDTEAFF
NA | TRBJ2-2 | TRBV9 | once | TGTGCCAGCAGCGCCCTCTCACTAGTTCCCGGGGAGCTGTTTTTT | CASSALSLVPGELFF
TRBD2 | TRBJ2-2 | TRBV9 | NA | TGTGCCAGTCAGTGGGGGGGGGACACCGGGGAGCTGTTTTTT | CASQWGGDTGELFF